The rows below give T cell receptor beta chains drawn from one sample of a study of T cells in Graves' hyperthyroidism and ophthalmopathy. Using its own MiXCR run on the multiplex PCR reads, TCRdb lists one record per CDR3 protein. The sample records hundreds of thousands of distinct CDR3 sequences, around 39% being singletons. The sequenced sample consisted of blood. These receptors all come from a man in his late teens or twenties with Graves' hyperthyroidism. Both conserved end residues are part of each CDR3. The D gene is left open where the match is weak. Clone size is stated in some rows and not others, as once, few, many or a class when expanded.

CDR3 protein	CDR3 DNA	J gene	V gene	D gene	clone size
CASTPPSGTVPDTQYF	TGTGCCAGCACTCCCCCGTCGGGGACAGTACCAGATACGCAGTATTTT	TRBJ2-3	TRBV25-1	TRBD1	few
CASSLTGEFLNEQYF	TGTGCCAGCAGCCTAACAGGGGAATTTCTGAACGAGCAGTACTTC	TRBJ2-7	TRBV7-9	TRBD1	NA
CASSLERGSFGQYF	TGTGCCAGCAGCTTAGAGCGGGGCTCCTTTGGGCAGTACTTC	TRBJ2-7	TRBV11-2	NA	NA
CSVTSNRRMNTEAF	TGCAGCGTTACCAGCAACAGAAGAATGAACACTGAAGCTTTC	TRBJ2-6	TRBV29-1	NA	NA
CASSPTPGLDSPLHF	TGTGCCAGCAGCCCCACGCCGGGACTCGATTCACCCCTCCACTTT	TRBJ1-6	TRBV9	NA	many
CASSLAVDEKLFF	TGTGCCAGCAGCCTCGCAGTGGATGAAAAACTGTTTTTT	TRBJ1-4	TRBV5-1	NA	few
CSARSSTGETQPQHF	TGCAGTGCTAGATCTTCAACAGGGGAAACTCAGCCCCAGCATTTT	TRBJ1-5	TRBV20-1	TRBD1	few
CASRQAGTEAFF	TGTGCCAGCAGACAGGCGGGCACTGAAGCTTTCTTT	TRBJ1-1	TRBV7-9	NA	few
CASKQGNEKLFF	TGTGCCAGCAAACAGGGAAATGAAAAACTGTTTTTT	TRBJ1-4	TRBV28	NA	NA
CASRGGQPTNEKLFF	TGTGCCAGCAGGGGGGGACAGCCAACTAATGAAAAACTGTTTTTT	TRBJ1-4	TRBV12-3/TRBV12-4	TRBD1	NA
CASRFSSEAFF	TGTGCCAGCAGATTTAGCAGTGAAGCTTTCTTT	TRBJ1-1	TRBV2	NA	few
CASSDQGGYGYTF	TGTGCCAGCAGTGACCAGGGTGGCTATGGCTACACCTTC	TRBJ1-2	TRBV2	NA	many
CASSFGQGETEAFF	TGTGCCAGCAGTTTCGGGCAGGGGGAGACTGAAGCTTTCTTT	TRBJ1-1	TRBV6-5	TRBD1	NA
CASSQGQGTSPLHF	TGTGCCAGCAGCCAGGGACAGGGGACCTCACCCCTCCACTTT	TRBJ1-6	TRBV14	TRBD1	many
CASSGPGTGGTSPLHF	TGTGCCAGCAGTGGGCCCGGGACAGGGGGCACCTCACCCCTCCACTTT	TRBJ1-6	TRBV10-3	TRBD1	few
CASSESKDVWTGNTIYF	TGTGCCAGCAGTGAATCAAAGGACGTCTGGACTGGAAACACCATATATTTT	TRBJ1-3	TRBV25-1	NA	many
CASSLVGGPSGYTF	TGTGCCAGCAGCTTAGTTGGGGGGCCATCTGGCTACACCTTC	TRBJ1-2	TRBV11-2	NA	many
CATSTLQGGGNTIYF	TGTGCCACCAGCACCCTACAGGGCGGTGGAAACACCATATATTTT	TRBJ1-3	TRBV15	NA	many
CASSFLAHGYTF	TGTGCCAGCAGCTTTCTGGCCCACGGCTACACCTTC	TRBJ1-2	TRBV7-9	NA	many
CASSLTYYEQYF	TGTGCCAGCAGCTTGACTTACTACGAGCAGTACTTC	TRBJ2-7	TRBV5-5	NA	NA
CASSHVSGGDGYEQYF	TGCGCCAGCAGCCATGTTTCGGGGGGCGACGGATACGAGCAGTACTTC	TRBJ2-7	TRBV4-1	NA	NA
CASSFRGGRAGEQYF	TGTGCCAGCAGCTTTCGAGGGGGGAGGGCGGGTGAGCAGTACTTC	TRBJ2-7	TRBV7-2	NA	NA
CASSVTQKNSPLHF	TGTGCCAGCAGCGTAACCCAAAAAAATTCACCCCTCCACTTT	TRBJ1-6	TRBV9	NA	few
CASSLWSGTSDLYEQYF	TGTGCCAGCAGCTTATGGTCTGGCACCTCTGACCTCTACGAGCAGTACTTC	TRBJ2-7	TRBV11-2	NA	NA
CATSRSGRADEQYF	TGTGCCACCAGCAGAAGCGGGAGGGCCGACGAGCAGTACTTC	TRBJ2-7	TRBV15	TRBD2	many
CASSFDGGNTEAFF	TGCGCCAGCAGCTTCGACGGAGGAAACACTGAAGCTTTCTTT	TRBJ1-1	TRBV5-1	NA	NA
CSARPGGVEQYF	TGCAGTGCTAGACCCGGGGGTGTCGAGCAGTACTTC	TRBJ2-7	TRBV20-1	NA	NA